One sample yielded the 5 T cell receptor beta chains listed below, sequenced in a study of T cells in Graves' hyperthyroidism and ophthalmopathy. Amplification targeted TCR beta CDR3 regions from RNA transcripts. The HTBI primer set served for first-round RT-PCR of the TCR CDR3. TCRdb re-analysed the multiplex PCR reads in MiXCR, keeping a single row per CDR3 protein. The sample contains around 690,000 distinct CDR3 sequences, less than 25% of which appear only once. Source material: blood. Receptors were obtained from a man aged 30 to 45 with Graves' ophthalmopathy.

This chain uses TRBV20-1 with TRBJ2-1; the match to TRBD2 covers 8 bases. The V gene end was trimmed by 6 bases and the J gene end by 9 bases; junction bases not matched to a gene: 16. From germline, CDR1 is DFQATT and CDR2 SNEGSKA (reference sequence). CDR3 length: 15 residues. The DNA for the CDR3 is TGCAGTGCCATGGGCCAGGGACTAGTTCACGGTGAGCAGTTCTTC. Its protein is CSAMGQGLVHGEQFF.

The rearrangement joins TRBV30 to TRBJ2-5; the D gene is possibly TRBD2 (6 bases). The germline CDR1 and CDR2 sequences are GTSNPN and SVGIG (reference sequence). This CDR3 has 12 amino acids. V gave up 8 bases and J gave up 7 bases, with 17 bases separating them. CDR3 amino acids: CAGQSTGGTQYF. The CDR3 DNA reads as TGTGCCGGCCAGAGTACCGGGGGGACCCAGTACTTC. Filled out from reference TRBV30 and TRBJ2-5, the complete variable domain reads SQTIHQWPATLVQPVGSPLSLECTVEGTSNPNLYWYRQAAGRGLQLLFYSVGIGQISSEVPQNLSASRPQDRQFILSSKKLLLSDSGFYLCAGQSTGGTQYFGPGTRLLVL.

This clonotype appeared a few times. The genes are TRBV28 and TRBJ1-1; perhaps TRBD1 as D (5 bases). V was cut by 6 bases and J by 8 bases, with 13 bases left in between. Germline V CDR1 and CDR2: MDHEN, SYDVKM. CDR3 length: 12 residues. Here the CDR3 reads CASRSTGAEAFF. In DNA form, the CDR3 reads TGTGCCAGCAGATCTACCGGGGCAGAAGCTTTCTTT.

This rearrangement joins TRBV19 to TRBJ2-5; 8 positions match TRBD1. From germline, CDR1 is LNHDA and CDR2 SQIVND (reference sequence). J lost 4 bases, V lost 4 bases, and 8 bases had no gene match. CDR3 size: 15 residues. The CDR3 DNA sequence: TGTGCCAGTAGTAAGACAGGGGCGGGTGGAGAGACCCAGTACTTC. Amino acid sequence: CASSKTGAGGETQYF. The full variable domain, completed using reference TRBV19 and TRBJ2-5, is DGGITQSPKYLFRKEGQNVTLSCEQNLNHDAMYWYRQDPGQGLRLIYYSQIVNDFQKGDIAEGYSVSREKKESFPLTVTSAQKNPTAFYLCASSKTGAGGETQYFGPGTRLLVL.

This clonotype was found many times. This rearrangement joins TRBV12-3 or TRBV12-4 to TRBJ1-1; 8 bases match TRBD1. This CDR3 region has 14 residues. With 3 bases clipped from V and 7 bases from J, the junction kept 7 bases outside the gene matches. CDR3 protein: CASSFGTGALEAFF. The CDR3 DNA reads as TGTGCCAGCAGTTTCGGGACAGGAGCCCTTGAAGCTTTCTTT.